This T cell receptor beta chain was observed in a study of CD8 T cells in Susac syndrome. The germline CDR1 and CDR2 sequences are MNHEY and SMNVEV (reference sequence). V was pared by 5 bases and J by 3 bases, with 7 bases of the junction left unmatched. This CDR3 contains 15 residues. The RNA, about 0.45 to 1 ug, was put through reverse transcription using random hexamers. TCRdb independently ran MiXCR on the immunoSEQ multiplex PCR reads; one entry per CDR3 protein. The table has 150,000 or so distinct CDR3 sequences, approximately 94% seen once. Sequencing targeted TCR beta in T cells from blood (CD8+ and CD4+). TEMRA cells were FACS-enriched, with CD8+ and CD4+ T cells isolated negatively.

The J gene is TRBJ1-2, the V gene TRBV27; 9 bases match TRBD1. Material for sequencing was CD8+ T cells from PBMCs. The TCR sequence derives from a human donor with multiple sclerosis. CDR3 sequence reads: CASSPPGQGYYGYTF. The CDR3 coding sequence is TGTGCCAGCAGTCCCCCCGGACAGGGGTACTATGGCTACACCTTC.